The next 17 T cell receptor beta chains were all read from a single sample in a study of breast tumors, draining lymph nodes, adjacent tissues. The lymph nodes were axillary draining lymph nodes from breast cancer patients. Via MiXCR, TCRdb re-called the multiplex PCR reads, giving one row per CDR3 protein. The table has 200,000 or so distinct CDR3 sequences, around 29% seen once. Sequenced: axillary lymph node tissue. These receptors originate from a female donor with breast cancer. Some clones in this sample may be carry-over from other donors' samples.

Ten or more counts support this clonotype. The chain is built from TRBV24-1 and TRBJ2-3; maybe TRBD1 (5 bases). From germline, CDR1 is KGHDR and CDR2 SFDVKD. The CDR3 totals 13 residues. CDR3 DNA: TGTGCTGTTCAACCTCGGACACCTTCTACGCAGTATTTT. Its protein product is CAVQPRTPSTQYF.

In the case of this clonotype: This sequence may be a read error, since a much larger clone differs from it by one base. The chain has TRBV16 and TRBJ1-3, with D maybe TRBD1 (5 bases). Germline CDR1 and CDR2: KGHSY and FQNENV. The V end lost 4 bases, the J end lost 2 bases, and 18 bases lay between the germline ends. The CDR3 has 17 amino acids. The CDR3, as DNA: TGTGCCAGCAGCCCTTCGACAGAGCCCATCCCTGGAAACACCATATATTTT. It specifies CASSPSTEPIPGNTIYF.

Many counts were recorded for this clonotype. The CDR3 is CASSLKGDYGYTF. The CDR3 DNA follows: TGTGCCAGCAGTTTGAAGGGAGACTATGGCTACACCTTC. The J gene is TRBJ1-2, the V gene TRBV12-3 or TRBV12-4; D gene uncertain. Trimming left V 3 bases short and J 3 bases short, with 8 bases between. This CDR3 contains 13 residues.

This chain links TRBV20-1 with TRBJ2-5; 9 bases map to TRBD2. The CDR3 is 14 amino acids. Germline V gives CDR1 DFQATT, CDR2 SNEGSKA (reference sequence). The J segment lost 1 base and the V segment lost 1 base, leaving 1 base of the junction unmatched. The CDR3 sequence is CSARGSGGQETQYF. CDR3 bases: TGCAGTGCTAGAGGTAGCGGGGGCCAAGAGACCCAGTACTTC.

This clonotype was observed once. The chain combines TRBV2 with TRBJ2-2; D perhaps matches TRBD2 (5 bases). V was trimmed by 4 bases and J by 0 bases, leaving 9 bases between them. This CDR3 contains 15 residues. Germline V gene sequence: CDR1 SNHLY, CDR2 FYNNEI. This chain's CDR3 is CASSAGFANTGELFF. CDR3 DNA sequence: TGTGCCAGCAGTGCGGGGTTCGCGAACACCGGGGAGCTGTTTTTT.

At least ten counts were recorded for this clonotype. The chain recombines TRBV30 with TRBJ1-3; D is unresolved. Germline V gene lookup returns CDR1 GTSNPN and CDR2 SVGIG (reference sequence). The V and J ends lost 2 bases and 0 bases respectively, with 5 bases between them. This CDR3 has 13 amino acids. CDR3 nucleotide sequence: TGTGCCTGGAGTTCGTACTCTGGAAACACCATATATTTT. Amino acids: CAWSSYSGNTIYF.

This clonotype has ten or more counts. The chain links TRBV7-2 to TRBJ2-2; no clear D gene. The germline V and J ends were trimmed by 6 bases and 1 base, with 6 bases remaining between them. CDR1 and CDR2 from the germline V gene are SGHTA and FQGNSA. CDR3 size: 13 residues. CDR3 nucleotide sequence: TGTGCCAGCAGGGACGGGAACACCGGGGAGCTGTTTTTT. Translation: CASRDGNTGELFF.

This clonotype was counted many times. This rearrangement joins TRBV10-3 to TRBJ2-1, with D possibly matching TRBD2 (5 bases). This CDR3 is built from 13 residues. Germline-derived CDR1 and CDR2 are ENHRY and SYGVKD. The ends were cut back, 6 bases at V and 10 bases at J, with 16 bases in the middle. The CDR3 reads CAISPSLGAEQFF. CDR3 bases: TGTGCCATCAGCCCTTCTCTGGGAGCCGAGCAGTTCTTC.

As regards this clonotype: Given a much more abundant clone one base away, this may be a read error. The chain joins TRBV20-1 to TRBJ2-2; the match to TRBD2 covers 7 bases. Germline CDR1 reads DFQATT; CDR2 reads SNEGSKA (reference sequence). The CDR3 has 14 residues. The CDR3 here is CSARAGVDTAELFF. In nucleotides, the CDR3 is TGCAGTGCTCGGGCGGGAGTGGACACCGCGGAGCTGTTTTTT.

This clonotype was found a few times. J is TRBJ1-3 and V is TRBV18, with D possibly being TRBD1 (5 bases). Germline V lookup: CDR1 KGHSH, CDR2 LQKENI. The CDR3 covers 15 residues. The V gene lost 2 bases and the J gene lost 2 bases, with 10 bases spanning the gap. The CDR3 bases are TGTGCCAGCTCACCATACGGGGGACCTGGAAACACCATATATTTT. Residues: CASSPYGGPGNTIYF.

The rearrangement joins TRBV11-2 to TRBJ1-2; 10 bases are shared with TRBD1. The J segment lost 8 bases and the V segment lost 4 bases, leaving 13 bases of the junction unmatched. The CDR3 loop spans 16 amino acids. The germline V gene encodes CDR1 SGHAT and CDR2 FQNNGV. CDR3 amino acids: CASSSNRGGQGKGYTF. The DNA for the CDR3 is TGTGCCAGCAGCTCGAACAGAGGGGGACAGGGGAAGGGCTACACCTTC. The full variable domain, rest sourced from reference TRBV11-2 and TRBJ1-2, is EAGVAQSPRYKIIEKRQSVAFWCNPISGHATLYWYQQILGQGPKLLIQFQNNGVVDDSQLPKDRFSAERLKGVDSTLKIQPAKLEDSAVYLCASSSNRGGQGKGYTFGSGTRLTVV.

This clonotype occurred once. Relative to the germline gene, one junction end is altered; a read error may explain this. V and J are TRBV28 and TRBJ1-2, with D possibly TRBD1 on 6 matching bases. The CDR3 has 15 amino acids. In germline, CDR1 is MDHEN, CDR2 SYDVKM. In DNA, the CDR3 is TGTGCCAGCAGTTTTGGCCAGGGGCTAAACTATGGCCACACCTTC. This translates into CASSFGQGLNYGHTF.

This clonotype was observed at least ten times. The chain couples TRBV28 to TRBJ1-3; D might be TRBD1 (5 bases). The ends were cut back, 11 bases at V and 4 bases at J, with 9 bases in the middle. This CDR3 is 11 amino acids long. Looked up from germline, CDR1 is MDHEN and CDR2 is SYDVKM. For the CDR3, the DNA is TGTGCCGAGGGGTCCGGAAACACCATATATTTT. Its translation: CAEGSGNTIYF.

This clonotype was seen many times. J is TRBJ2-1 and V is TRBV12-5, with TRBD1 identical over 11 bases. The ends lost 5 bases at V and 3 bases at J; junction bases unmatched: 6. Per the germline V gene, CDR1 is LGHNT and CDR2 is FRNRAP. This CDR3 spans 16 amino acids. Written as DNA, the CDR3 is TGTGCTAGTGGTCCTCCGGGGACAGGGGGCTACAATGAGCAGTTCTTC. The encoded protein is CASGPPGTGGYNEQFF.

The chain links TRBV19 to TRBJ1-1, with TRBD1 matching 8 bases. Germline trimming cut 7 bases from V and 5 bases from J; bases unmatched to any gene: 12. CDR3 length: 15 amino acids. Germline V gives CDR1 LNHDA, CDR2 SQIVND (reference sequence). CDR3 sequence reads: CASIPPGTGGTEAFF. CDR3 bases: TGTGCCAGTATCCCCCCTGGGACAGGCGGGACTGAAGCTTTCTTT. The full variable domain, with the rest looked up from reference TRBV19 and TRBJ1-1, is DGGITQSPKYLFRKEGQNVTLSCEQNLNHDAMYWYRQDPGQGLRLIYYSQIVNDFQKGDIAEGYSVSREKKESFPLTVTSAQKNPTAFYLCASIPPGTGGTEAFFGQGTRLTVV.

V is TRBV7-2 and J is TRBJ2-1, with 9 bases identical to TRBD1. The junction had 8 bases not matched to a gene; V was cut back by 5 bases and J by 9 bases. The germline V gene has CDR1 SGHTA and CDR2 FQGNSA. This CDR3 comprises 14 residues. CDR3 region: CASSPGQGPIEQFF. In nucleotides, the CDR3 is TGTGCCAGCAGCCCGGGACAGGGCCCAATTGAGCAGTTCTTC.

This clonotype was detected only a few times. The germline gene is not matched at one end of the junction; a read error may be the cause. V gene TRBV2 combines with J gene TRBJ1-2; 8 nucleotides match TRBD1. The CDR3 runs to 13 residues. Germline loops: CDR1 SNHLY, CDR2 FYNNEI. CDR3 bases: TGCGCCAGCAGTGACAGGGGTAACTATGGCTACGCCTTC. Protein: CASSDRGNYGYAF.